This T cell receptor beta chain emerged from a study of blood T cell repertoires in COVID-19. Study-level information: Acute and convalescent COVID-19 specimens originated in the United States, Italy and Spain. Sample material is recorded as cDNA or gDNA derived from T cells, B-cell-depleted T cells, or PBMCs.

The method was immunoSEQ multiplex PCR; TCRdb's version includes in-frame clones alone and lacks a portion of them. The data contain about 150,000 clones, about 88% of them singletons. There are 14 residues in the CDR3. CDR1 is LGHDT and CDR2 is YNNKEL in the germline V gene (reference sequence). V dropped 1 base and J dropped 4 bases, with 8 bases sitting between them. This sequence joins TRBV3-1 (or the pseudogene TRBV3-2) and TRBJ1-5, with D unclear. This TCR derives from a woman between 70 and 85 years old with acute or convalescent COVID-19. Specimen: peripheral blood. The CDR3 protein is CASSQGTGNQPQHF. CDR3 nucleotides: TGTGCCAGCAGCCAAGGGACTGGAAATCAGCCCCAGCATTTT.